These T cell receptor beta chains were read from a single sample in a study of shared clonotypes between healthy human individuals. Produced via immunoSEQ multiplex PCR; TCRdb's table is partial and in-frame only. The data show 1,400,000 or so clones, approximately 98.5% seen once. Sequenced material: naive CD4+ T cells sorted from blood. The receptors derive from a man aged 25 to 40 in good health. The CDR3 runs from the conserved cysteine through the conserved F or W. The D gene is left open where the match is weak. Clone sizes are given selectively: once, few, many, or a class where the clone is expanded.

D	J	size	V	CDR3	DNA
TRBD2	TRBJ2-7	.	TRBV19	CASSTPAGPLDEQYF	TGTGCCAGTAGTACCCCAGCGGGGCCTCTCGACGAGCAGTACTTC
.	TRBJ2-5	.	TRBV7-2	CASSLAGETQYF	TGTGCCAGCAGCTTAGCCGGAGAGACCCAGTACTTC
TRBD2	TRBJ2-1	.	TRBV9	CASSATSGILYNEQFF	TGTGCCAGCAGCGCGACTAGCGGGATTCTCTACAATGAGCAGTTCTTC
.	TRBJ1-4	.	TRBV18	CASSGTRSEKLFF	TGTGCCAGCTCGGGGACAAGAAGTGAAAAACTGTTTTTT
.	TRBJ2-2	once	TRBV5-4	CASSLRGMNTGELFF	TGTGCCAGCAGCTTGCGCGGGATGAACACCGGGGAGCTGTTTTTT
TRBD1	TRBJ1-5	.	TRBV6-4	CASSERDRANQPQHF	TGTGCCAGCAGTGAAAGGGACAGGGCCAATCAGCCCCAGCATTTT
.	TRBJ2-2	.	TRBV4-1	CASSQDGAGMNTGELFF	TGCGCCAGCAGCCAAGATGGGGCAGGGATGAACACCGGGGAGCTGTTTTTT
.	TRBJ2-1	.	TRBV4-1	CASSHVPGSNEQFF	TGCGCCAGCAGCCACGTACCCGGAAGCAATGAGCAGTTCTTC
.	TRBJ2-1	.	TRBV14	CASSRQNYNEQFF	TGTGCCAGCAGCCGACAAAATTACAATGAGCAGTTCTTC
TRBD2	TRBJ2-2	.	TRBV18	CASSPGDSGGTGELFF	TGTGCCAGCTCACCGGGGGACTCGGGGGGCACCGGGGAGCTGTTTTTT
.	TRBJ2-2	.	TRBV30	CAWVPRGTYNTGELFF	TGTGCCTGGGTTCCTAGAGGGACATATAACACCGGGGAGCTGTTTTTT
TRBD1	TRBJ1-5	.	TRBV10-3	CAISEVRDSSNQPQHF	TGTGCCATCAGTGAGGTCCGGGACAGTAGCAATCAGCCCCAGCATTTT
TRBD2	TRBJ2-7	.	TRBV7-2	CASSFSLAGAINYEQYF	TGTGCCAGCAGCTTCTCTTTAGCGGGAGCTATTAACTACGAGCAGTACTTC
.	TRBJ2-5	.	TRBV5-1	CASSLVISGSETQYF	TGCGCCAGCAGCTTGGTTATTTCCGGTTCGGAGACCCAGTACTTC